The subject of this entry is one T cell receptor beta chain. This clone was detected only once. It has no known antigen specificity. No much larger clonotype is one base removed from it; base qualities were not supplied. These data come from a study of cytomegalovirus exposure and HLA in healthy donors (dated by TCRdb to 2016 to 2017). As for the study more broadly: According to a later analysis, the 100 to 150 validation repertoires were produced on the same platform as the 666 repertoires of the first cohort. The aim of the study was to test whether cataloging public T cell receptors could identify signatures of past pathogen exposure. Besides the first cohort of more than 650 subjects, a separate validation cohort made up of 120 different subjects was used. To predict cytomegalovirus infection status, the study brought together high-throughput TCR immunosequencing, statistical association of individual TCRs with disease status, and machine learning. Summary of the overall study and its limitations: The study gave a list of 150 to 200 TCR beta chains associated with cytomegalovirus. According to the authors, the approach could potentially be generalized to other disease states and immunological phenotypes. All 130 or so repertoires were used to score co-occurrence in the validation cohort in a later analysis, because that analysis had no HLA typing for the cohort. Most TCR sequences were observed very rarely across donors, whereas some public TCRs were present in many individuals. Three of the identified cytomegalovirus-associated TCR beta chains were confirmed in vitro to be specific for cytomegalovirus antigens. Subsequent analysis determined that TCRs grouped into clusters in the first cohort also showed a tendency toward co-occurrence across the 130 or so validation repertoires, and approximately 94% of cluster scores exceeded 0. In both the original and validation cohorts, the classifier was reported to diagnose cytomegalovirus status with high specificity and sensitivity.

For this chain, trimming is 2 bases at the V end and 5 bases at the J end, and the number of junction bases without a gene match is 12. Sequences SGHRS (CDR1) and YFSETQ (CDR2) are obtained from the germline V gene. From its cysteine to its phenylalanine, the CDR3 spans 16 amino acids. Only CDR3 DNA remains: 48 bases, in frame from the first base. Library preparation employed the immunoSEQ multiplex PCR assay. For the original study's pipeline: A statistical classification framework was built to diagnose cytomegalovirus status from the catalog of TCR beta chain sequences. TCRdb carries this immuneACCESS record with in-frame sequences only. Its versions omit some clonotypes, under half of them owing to an unresolved V gene in the studies checked, with the rest unexplained. V and J calls and clone size are those listed in that table; D and trimming were worked out from the DNA. The sample includes some 49,000 clones, with over 85% observed a single time. Of the sample, roughly 8% is held by the ten largest clones.

The donors were included in the validation cohort of 100 to 150 subjects, a group kept apart from the 666-subject first cohort. The sequencing sample was made of PBMCs. The sequence joins TRBV5-1 to TRBJ2-7; 8 central bases correspond to TRBD2. This TCR was sampled from a woman aged 18-35 years in good health and CMV-seropositive. The DNA sequence is TGCGCCAGCAGCTTCGTCGGGGGGGCTTGGTTGAACGAGCAGTACTTC. Its translation is CASSFVGGAWLNEQYF.